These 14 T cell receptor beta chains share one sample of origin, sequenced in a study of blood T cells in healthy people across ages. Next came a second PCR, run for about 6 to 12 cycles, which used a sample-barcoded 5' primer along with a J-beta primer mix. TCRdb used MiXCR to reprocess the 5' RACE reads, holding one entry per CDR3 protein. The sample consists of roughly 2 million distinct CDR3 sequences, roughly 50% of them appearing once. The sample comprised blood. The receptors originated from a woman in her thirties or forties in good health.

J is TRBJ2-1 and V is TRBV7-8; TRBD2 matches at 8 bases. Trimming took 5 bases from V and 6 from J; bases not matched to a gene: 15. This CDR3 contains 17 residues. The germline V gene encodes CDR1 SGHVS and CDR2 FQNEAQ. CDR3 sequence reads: CASSPEFFGGAFNEQFF. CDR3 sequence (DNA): TGTGCCAGCAGCCCCGAATTTTTCGGGGGGGCCTTCAATGAGCAGTTCTTC.

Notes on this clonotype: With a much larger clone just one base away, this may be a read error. This CDR3 reads CASSPGLAGADEQYF. The CDR3 bases are TGCGCCAGCAGCCCCGGACTAGCGGGGGCCGATGAGCAGTACTTC. The rearrangement joins TRBV4-1 to TRBJ2-7, with TRBD2 matching over 13 bases. Per the germline V gene, CDR1 is MGHRA and CDR2 is YSYEKL. CDR3 size: 15 residues. After removal of 4 bases from V and 7 bases from J, the junction contained 7 bases not matched to a gene.

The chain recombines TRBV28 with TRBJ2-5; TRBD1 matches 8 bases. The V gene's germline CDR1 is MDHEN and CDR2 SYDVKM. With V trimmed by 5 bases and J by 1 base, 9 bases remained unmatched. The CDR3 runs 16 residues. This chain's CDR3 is CASSEPGQAGQETQYF. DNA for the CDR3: TGTGCCAGCAGTGAACCGGGACAGGCTGGCCAAGAGACCCAGTACTTC.

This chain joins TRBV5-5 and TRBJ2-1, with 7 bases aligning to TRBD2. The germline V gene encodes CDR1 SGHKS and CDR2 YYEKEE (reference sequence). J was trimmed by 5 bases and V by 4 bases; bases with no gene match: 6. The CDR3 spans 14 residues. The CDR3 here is CASSGSSGHNEQFF. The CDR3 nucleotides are TGTGCCAGCAGCGGTTCTAGCGGACACAATGAGCAGTTCTTC. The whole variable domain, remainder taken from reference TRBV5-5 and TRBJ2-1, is DAGVTQSPTHLIKTRGQQVTLRCSPISGHKSVSWYQQVLGQGPQFIFQYYEKEERGRGNFPDRFSARQFPNYSSELNVNALLLGDSALYLCASSGSSGHNEQFFGPGTRLTVL.

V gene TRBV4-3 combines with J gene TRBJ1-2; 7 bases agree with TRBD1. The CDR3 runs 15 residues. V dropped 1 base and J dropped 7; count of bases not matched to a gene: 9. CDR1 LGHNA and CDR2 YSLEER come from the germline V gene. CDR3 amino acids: CASSQGVEGATGYTF. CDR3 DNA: TGCGCCAGCAGCCAAGGTGTGGAGGGGGCCACTGGCTACACCTTC.

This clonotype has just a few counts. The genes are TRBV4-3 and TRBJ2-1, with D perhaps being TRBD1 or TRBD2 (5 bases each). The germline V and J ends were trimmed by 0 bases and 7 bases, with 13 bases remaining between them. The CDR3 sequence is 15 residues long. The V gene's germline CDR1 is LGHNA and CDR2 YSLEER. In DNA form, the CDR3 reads TGCGCCAGCAGCCAAGATGGGGGTATTTCTAATGAGCAGTTCTTC. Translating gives CASSQDGGISNEQFF.

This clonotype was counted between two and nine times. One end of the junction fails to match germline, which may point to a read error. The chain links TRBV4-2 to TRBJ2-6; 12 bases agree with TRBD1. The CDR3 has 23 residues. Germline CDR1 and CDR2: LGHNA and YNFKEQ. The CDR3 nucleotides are TGTGCCAGCAGCCAAGAAAGTTTCGCGGGGGACAGGGGGCTAAAGGCTGGGGCCAACATCCTGACTTTC. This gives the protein CASSQESFAGDRGLKAGANILTF.

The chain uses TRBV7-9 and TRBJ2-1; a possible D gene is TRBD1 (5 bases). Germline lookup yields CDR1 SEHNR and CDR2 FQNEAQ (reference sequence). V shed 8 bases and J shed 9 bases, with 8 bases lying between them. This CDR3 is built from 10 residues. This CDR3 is CASVRVEQFF. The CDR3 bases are TGTGCCAGCGTCAGGGTTGAGCAGTTCTTC.

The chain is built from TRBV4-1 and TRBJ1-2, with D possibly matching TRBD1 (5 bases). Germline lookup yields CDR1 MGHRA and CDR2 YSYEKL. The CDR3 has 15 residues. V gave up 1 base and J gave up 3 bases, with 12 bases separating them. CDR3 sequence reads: CASSQGRDGDYGYTF. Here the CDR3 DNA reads TGCGCCAGCAGCCAAGGCCGGGACGGCGACTATGGCTACACCTTC.

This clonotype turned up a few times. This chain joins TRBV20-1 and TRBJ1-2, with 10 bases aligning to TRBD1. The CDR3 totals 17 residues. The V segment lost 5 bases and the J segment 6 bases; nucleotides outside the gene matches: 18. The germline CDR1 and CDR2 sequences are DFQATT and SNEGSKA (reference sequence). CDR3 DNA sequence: TGCAGTGCTGGGGCCGGGACAGGGGACCGGGGAGGCCATGGCTACACCTTC. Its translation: CSAGAGTGDRGGHGYTF.

The CDR3 nucleotides read TGTGCCAGCAGTTCCAAAGGACTCTCCTATAATTCACCCCTCCACTTT. Protein: CASSSKGLSYNSPLHF. The chain combines TRBV6-5 with TRBJ1-6, with D uncertain. Between the trimmed V and J ends, which lost 4 bases and 0 bases, there was a span of 10 bases. The CDR3 length is 16 residues. Germline lookup yields CDR1 MNHEY and CDR2 SVGAGI.

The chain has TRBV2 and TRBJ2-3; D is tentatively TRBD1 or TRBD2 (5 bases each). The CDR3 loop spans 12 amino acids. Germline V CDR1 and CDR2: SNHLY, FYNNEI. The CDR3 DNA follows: TGTGCTGGCCGGGGACCTACAGATACGCAGTATTTT. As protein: CAGRGPTDTQYF.

The CDR3, as DNA: TGCAGTGCTTACAGGGTGGACAGCAATCAGCCCCAGCATTTT. Protein sequence: CSAYRVDSNQPQHF. The genes are TRBV20-1 and TRBJ1-5; the D gene is possibly TRBD1 (6 bases). Germline V gives CDR1 DFQATT, CDR2 SNEGSKA (reference sequence). The V and J ends lost 5 bases and 1 base respectively, with 12 bases between them. The CDR3 runs 14 residues.

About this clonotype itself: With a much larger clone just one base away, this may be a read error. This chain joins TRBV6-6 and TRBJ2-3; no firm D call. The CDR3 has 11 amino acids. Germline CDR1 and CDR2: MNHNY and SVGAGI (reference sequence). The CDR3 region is CASTRTDTRYF. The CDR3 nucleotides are TGTGCCAGCACCCGCACAGATACGCGGTATTTT.